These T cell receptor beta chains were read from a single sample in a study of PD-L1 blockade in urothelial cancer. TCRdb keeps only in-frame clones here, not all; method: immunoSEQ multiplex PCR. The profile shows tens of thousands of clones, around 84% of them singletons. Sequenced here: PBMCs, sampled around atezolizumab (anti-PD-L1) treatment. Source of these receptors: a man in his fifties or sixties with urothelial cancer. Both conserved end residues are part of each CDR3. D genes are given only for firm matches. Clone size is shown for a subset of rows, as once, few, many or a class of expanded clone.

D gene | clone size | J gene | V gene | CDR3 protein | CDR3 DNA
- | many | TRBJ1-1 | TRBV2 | CASSPGIRTAEAFF | TGTGCCAGCTCGCCAGGGATAAGGACAGCTGAAGCTTTCTTT
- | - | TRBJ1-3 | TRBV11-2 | CASSLGAHSGNTIYF | TGTGCCAGCAGCTTAGGGGCGCACTCTGGAAACACCATATATTTT
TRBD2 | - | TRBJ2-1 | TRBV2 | CAGSGTSLYNEQFF | TGTGCCGGCTCCGGGACTAGCCTGTACAATGAGCAGTTCTTC
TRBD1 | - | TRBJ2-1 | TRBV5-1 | CASSLGQGVDEQFF | TGCGCCAGCAGCTTAGGACAGGGTGTCGATGAGCAGTTCTTC
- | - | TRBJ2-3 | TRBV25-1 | CASSGGAGSTDTQYF | TGTGCCAGCAGTGGAGGGGCGGGGAGCACAGATACGCAGTATTTT
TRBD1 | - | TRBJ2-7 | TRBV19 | CASSGLPGGPTYEQYF | TGTGCCAGTAGTGGGCTCCCAGGGGGCCCCACCTACGAGCAGTACTTC
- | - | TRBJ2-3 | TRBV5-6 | CASSLGGRDTDTQYF | TGTGCCAGCAGCTTGGGCGGCAGAGACACAGATACGCAGTATTTT
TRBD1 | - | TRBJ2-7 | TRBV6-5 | CASRGQGAYYEQYF | TGTGCCAGCAGGGGACAGGGGGCCTACTACGAGCAGTACTTC
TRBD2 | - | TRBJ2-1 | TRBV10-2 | CASRLAGVEQFF | TGCGCCAGCAGGCTAGCGGGAGTTGAGCAGTTCTTC
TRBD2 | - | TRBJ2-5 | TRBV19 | CASTPSGRVETQYF | TGTGCCAGTACCCCTAGCGGGAGGGTGGAGACCCAGTACTTC
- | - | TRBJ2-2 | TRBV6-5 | CASSPTLTNTGELFF | TGTGCCAGCAGTCCGACTCTAACGAACACCGGGGAGCTGTTTTTT
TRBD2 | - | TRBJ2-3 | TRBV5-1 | CASSPGGRTDTQYF | TGCGCCAGCAGCCCGGGGGGGCGGACAGATACGCAGTATTTT
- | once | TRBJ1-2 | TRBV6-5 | CASGGDYGYTF | TGTGCCAGCGGGGGGGATTATGGCTACACCTTC
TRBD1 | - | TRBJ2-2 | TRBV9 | CASSGTGTGELFF | TGTGCCAGCAGCGGGACAGGGACCGGGGAGCTGTTTTTT
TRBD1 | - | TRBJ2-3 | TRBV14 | CASSQDRGWYGSADTQYF | TGTGCCAGCAGCCAGGACAGGGGTTGGTACGGGAGCGCAGATACGCAGTATTTT
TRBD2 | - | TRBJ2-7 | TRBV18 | CASSPRSGRENEQYF | TGTGCCAGCTCACCACGAAGCGGGAGGGAAAACGAGCAGTACTTC
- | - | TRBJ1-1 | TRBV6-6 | CASSSLQGLREAFF | TGTGCCAGCAGTTCCTTACAGGGACTACGTGAAGCTTTCTTT
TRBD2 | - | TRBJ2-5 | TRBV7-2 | CASAAGGKTQYF | TGTGCCAGCGCTGCGGGGGGCAAGACCCAGTACTTC